The clone carrying this T cell receptor beta chain was detected only a few times. Its matching antigen is unknown. Sample barcodes were added at both library ends during cDNA synthesis. Using its own MiXCR run on the 5' RACE reads, TCRdb lists one record per CDR3 protein. The sample shows 300,000 to 450,000 distinct CDR3 sequences, 25% to 35% of them seen only once. Three pairs of healthy female monozygous twins were the donors. The record originates from a study of identical twins' blood T cells. Overall study findings and caveats: V gene usage reportedly matched far better within twin pairs than unrelated donors.

Germline-derived CDR1 and CDR2 are DFQATT and SNEGSKA (reference sequence). The V gene lost 3 bases and the J gene lost 5 bases, with 10 bases spanning the gap. The CDR3 spans 12 residues. The chain carries TRBV20-1 and TRBJ1-1; maybe TRBD1 (5 bases). This TCR was sampled from a woman between 18 and 50 years old in good health. Sequenced sample: PBMCs. CDR3 DNA sequence: TGCAGTGCTAGGCCAGGGTCGACTGAAGCTTTCTTT. It encodes CSARPGSTEAFF.